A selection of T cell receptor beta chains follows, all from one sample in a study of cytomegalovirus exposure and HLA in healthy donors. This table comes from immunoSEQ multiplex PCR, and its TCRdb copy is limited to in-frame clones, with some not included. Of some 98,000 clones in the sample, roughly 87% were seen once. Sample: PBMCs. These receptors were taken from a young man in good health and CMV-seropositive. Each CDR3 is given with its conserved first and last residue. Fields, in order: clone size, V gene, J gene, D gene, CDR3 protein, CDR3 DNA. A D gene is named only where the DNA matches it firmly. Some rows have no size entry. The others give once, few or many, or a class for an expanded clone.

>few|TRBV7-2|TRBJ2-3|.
CASSREGFTDTQYF
TGTGCCAGCAGCCGAGAGGGATTCACAGATACGCAGTATTTT
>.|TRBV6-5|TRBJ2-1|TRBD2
CASRTSGSVGEQFF
TGTGCCAGCCGAACTAGCGGGTCAGTGGGTGAGCAGTTCTTC
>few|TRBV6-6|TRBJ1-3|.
CASSESYAGAGNTIYF
TGTGCCAGCAGCGAAAGTTACGCAGGGGCTGGAAACACCATATATTTT
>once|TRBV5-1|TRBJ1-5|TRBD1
CASSPNPGTGSFNQPQHF
TGCGCCAGCAGCCCGAATCCCGGGACAGGGTCCTTCAATCAGCCCCAGCATTTT
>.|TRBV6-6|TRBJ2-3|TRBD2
CASSLSGGVQDTQYF
TGTGCCAGCAGTCTAAGCGGGGGGGTTCAAGATACGCAGTATTTT
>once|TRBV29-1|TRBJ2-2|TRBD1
CSVAMGQANTGELFF
TGCAGCGTTGCGATGGGACAGGCGAACACCGGGGAGCTGTTTTTT
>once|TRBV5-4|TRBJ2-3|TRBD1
CASSFQGAIGTDTQYF
TGTGCCAGCAGCTTCCAGGGGGCTATCGGCACAGATACGCAGTATTTT
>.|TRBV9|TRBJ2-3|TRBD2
CASSVRAGGLADTQYF
TGTGCCAGCAGCGTAAGAGCGGGGGGCCTAGCAGATACGCAGTATTTT
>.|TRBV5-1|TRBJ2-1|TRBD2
CASGQTSGRNEQFF
TGCGCCAGCGGCCAGACTAGCGGGAGAAATGAGCAGTTCTTC
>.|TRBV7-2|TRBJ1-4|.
CASSLVFSLSEKLFF
TGTGCCAGCAGCTTAGTTTTCTCACTTTCAGAAAAACTGTTTTTT
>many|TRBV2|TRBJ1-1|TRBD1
CASSVDRVNTEAFF
TGTGCCAGCAGTGTGGACAGGGTGAACACTGAAGCTTTCTTT
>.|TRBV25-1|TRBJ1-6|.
CASSGRQRIYNSPLHF
TGTGCCAGCAGTGGGAGACAGCGAATTTATAATTCACCCCTCCACTTT
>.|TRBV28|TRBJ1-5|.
CASSFSGNEQPQHF
TGTGCCAGCAGTTTTTCAGGGAATGAGCAGCCCCAGCATTTT
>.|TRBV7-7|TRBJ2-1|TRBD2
CASRTSVNEQFF
TGTGCCAGCAGGACTAGCGTTAATGAGCAGTTCTTC
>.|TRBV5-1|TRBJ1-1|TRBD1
CASSGQGNTEAFF
TGCGCCAGCAGCGGACAGGGAAACACTGAAGCTTTCTTT
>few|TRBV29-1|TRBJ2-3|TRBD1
CSVCQGGTDTQYF
TGCAGCGTTTGTCAGGGGGGCACAGATACGCAGTATTTT